These 24 T cell receptor beta chains were sequenced from one sample in a study of CD8+CD57+ T cells in acquired aplastic anemia. An expansion of CD8+CD57+ cells by flow cytometry had been shown in patients chosen for sequencing. Genomic DNA, the template, was used for profiling of the TCR beta VDJ and CDR3. Using its own MiXCR run on the reads, TCRdb lists one record per CDR3 protein. The sample contains some 92,000 distinct CDR3 sequences, less than 75% of which appear only once. Sequencing was carried out using sorted CD4+, CD8+, or CD8+CD57+ T cells (not recorded which) from PBMCs. Every receptor here comes from a human donor with aplastic anemia.

This clonotype was detected once. J is TRBJ2-5 and V is TRBV2; D is unresolved. The CDR3 has 11 amino acids. Deletions cut 6 bases from V and 10 bases from J, with 12 bases between. CDR1 and CDR2 from the germline V gene are SNHLY and FYNNEI. CDR3 sequence reads: CASSLEQSQYF. The CDR3, as DNA: TGTGCCAGCAGCCTCGAGCAGAGCCAGTACTTC.

This clonotype was counted ten times or more. The V call is TRBV6-1, the J call TRBJ2-3, with 8 bases lining up with TRBD2. The CDR3 has 14 residues. Germline CDR1 MNHNS, CDR2 SASEGT. V lost 8 bases to trimming and J lost 2 bases; unmatched junction nucleotides: 6. The CDR3 sequence is CASASGYYTDTQYF. The DNA for the CDR3 is TGTGCCAGCGCTAGCGGGTACTACACAGATACGCAGTATTTT.

On this clonotype itself: The missing conserved phenylalanine or tryptophan at the end of this CDR3 makes a read error likely. This chain links TRBV6-1 with TRBJ1-6; D call uncertain. This CDR3 is built from 14 residues. Trimming cost V 8 bases and J 6 bases, with 14 bases left between them. Germline CDR1 MNHNS, CDR2 SASEGT. The CDR3 reads CASFVGSSNSPLHL. In DNA form, the CDR3 reads TGTGCCAGCTTCGTAGGGTCCAGTAATTCACCCCTCCACCTT.

The chain carries TRBV24-1 and TRBJ2-5, with D perhaps matching TRBD1 or TRBD2 (5 bases each). Per germline, CDR1 KGHDR and CDR2 SFDVKD. Deletions cut 7 bases from V and 4 bases from J, with 15 bases between. The CDR3 spans 14 residues. In nucleotides, the CDR3 is TGTGCCACCAGCGGGGACGGACCCCGAGAGACCCAGTACTTC. Its protein product is CATSGDGPRETQYF.

The sample holds a few counts of this clonotype. The rearrangement uses TRBV10-3 and TRBJ2-1, with 9 positions matching TRBD2. The CDR3 extends over 13 amino acids. Germline loops: CDR1 ENHRY, CDR2 SYGVKD. With 8 bases clipped from V and 6 bases from J, the junction kept 5 bases outside the gene matches. CDR3 sequence (DNA): TGTGCCATCGGGGCAGCGGGGGGCAATGAGCAGTTCTTC. It is translated as CAIGAAGGNEQFF.

A single count supports this clonotype. This rearrangement joins TRBV10-1 to TRBJ1-1; D gene unclear. CDR1 is WNHNN and CDR2 is SYGVQD in the germline V gene (reference sequence). The CDR3 consists of 13 residues. V was clipped by 0 bases and J by 4 bases, with 6 bases between them. The CDR3 sequence: CASSESWGTEAFF. The CDR3 DNA reads as TGCGCCAGCAGTGAGTCATGGGGCACTGAAGCTTTCTTT.

This clonotype was recorded many times. The genes are TRBV20-1 and TRBJ2-1; 10 nucleotides agree with TRBD2. CDR3 length: 15 residues. CDR1 is DFQATT and CDR2 is SNEGSKA in the germline V gene (reference sequence). After removal of 1 base from V and 8 bases from J, the junction contained 8 bases not matched to a gene. The CDR3 sequence is CSARVAGGPIDEQFF. The CDR3 coding sequence is TGCAGTGCTAGAGTAGCGGGGGGCCCCATCGATGAGCAGTTCTTC.

The chain is built from TRBV7-8 and TRBJ2-5; possible D gene TRBD1, 6 bases. Trimming removed 2 bases from V and 5 bases from J, with 15 bases in between. CDR3 length equals 15 residues. Germline CDR1 is SGHVS and CDR2 is FQNEAQ. CDR3 sequence (DNA): TGTGCCAGCAGCTTAACGATGGGGGCCAAGGAGACCCAGTACTTC. It codes for CASSLTMGAKETQYF.

This chain links TRBV20-1 with TRBJ1-1; 7 bases agree with TRBD1. The ends lost 6 bases at V and 5 bases at J; junction bases unmatched: 9. Looked up from germline, CDR1 is DFQATT and CDR2 is SNEGSKA (reference sequence). CDR3 length: 13 residues. CDR3 sequence: CSASTGQPTEAFF. As DNA, the CDR3 is TGCAGTGCGTCGACAGGGCAACCGACTGAAGCTTTCTTT.

This clonotype was seen a handful of times. V usage is TRBV5-4 and J usage is TRBJ1-2; no definite D call. There are 11 residues in the CDR3. Germline CDR1 is SGHNT and CDR2 is YYREEE (reference sequence). V was cut by 0 bases and J by 4 bases, with 1 base left in between. CDR3 nucleotide sequence: TGTGCCAGCAGCTTGGGCTATGGCTACACCTTC. Its protein product is CASSLGYGYTF.

The chain recombines TRBV25-1 with TRBJ2-3; 8 bases agree with TRBD2. Germline V gene sequence: CDR1 MGHDK, CDR2 SYGVNS. CDR3 length: 15 residues. Germline trimming cut 1 base from V and 5 bases from J; bases unmatched to any gene: 5. The CDR3 bases are TGTGCCAGCAGTGAATTCGTCCGGGGGGGAGATACGCAGTATTTT. It yields the protein CASSEFVRGGDTQYF.

V and J are TRBV19 and TRBJ1-2; 7 positions agree with TRBD1. Germline CDR1 and CDR2: LNHDA and SQIVND (reference sequence). The CDR3 totals 13 residues. With 8 bases clipped from V and 9 bases from J, the junction kept 12 bases outside the gene matches. CDR3 in amino acids: CASGMGQRLSYTF. The CDR3 coding sequence is TGTGCCAGTGGCATGGGACAGCGTCTGAGCTACACCTTC.

This chain uses TRBV10-2 with TRBJ2-2, with 7 bases that match TRBD2. The trim removed 6 bases at V and 1 base at J, leaving 5 bases unmatched. The CDR3 is made up of 15 amino acids. Germline CDR1 WSHSY, CDR2 SAAADI. The CDR3 DNA reads as TGCGCCAGCAGAGTGACTAGCCTGAACACCGGGGAGCTGTTTTTT. Translation: CASRVTSLNTGELFF.

The chain has TRBV4-1 and TRBJ2-7; D may be TRBD2 (6 bases). V was clipped by 4 bases and J by 2 bases, with 15 bases between them. The germline CDR1 and CDR2 sequences are MGHRA and YSYEKL. This CDR3 is 15 amino acids long. The CDR3 here is CASSRPGEPPYEQYF. DNA of the CDR3: TGCGCCAGCAGCCGCCCGGGGGAGCCCCCCTACGAGCAGTACTTC.

This clonotype was detected many times. The chain joins TRBV7-9 to TRBJ1-2; 9 nucleotides line up with TRBD1. The length of the CDR3 is 16 residues. Germline V gene sequence: CDR1 SEHNR, CDR2 FQNEAQ (reference sequence). Trimming at V came to 5 bases and at J to 5 bases, leaving 12 bases not matched to a gene. The CDR3 reads CASSGPGTGRTYGYTF. DNA of the CDR3: TGTGCCAGCAGCGGACCAGGGACAGGGAGGACATATGGCTACACCTTC. The variable domain in full, with the rest retrieved from reference TRBV7-9 and TRBJ1-2, is DTGVSQNPRHKITKRGQNVTFRCDPISEHNRLYWYRQTLGQGPEFLTYFQNEAQLEKSRLLSDRFSAERPKGSFSTLEIQRTEQGDSAMYLCASSGPGTGRTYGYTFGSGTRLTVV.

The chain links TRBV20-1 to TRBJ2-5; 7 bases are a match to TRBD2. V shed 7 bases and J 1 base; nucleotides not matched to a gene: 3. The CDR3 consists of 12 residues. Germline loops: CDR1 DFQATT, CDR2 SNEGSKA (reference sequence). Here the CDR3 DNA reads TGCAGTGGCGGGAGAAGCCAAGAGACCCAGTACTTC. As protein: CSGGRSQETQYF.

This clonotype is medium-sized (0.01 to 0.1%) within its sample. This chain joins TRBV2 and TRBJ2-7, with 10 bases identical to TRBD2. CDR1 is SNHLY and CDR2 is FYNNEI in the germline V gene. The CDR3 runs 14 residues. Losses at the gene ends were 1 base for V and 3 bases for J; bases not matched to a gene: 0. The CDR3 here is CASSEGTSGYEQYF. CDR3 sequence (DNA): TGTGCCAGCAGTGAAGGGACTAGCGGCTACGAGCAGTACTTC.

This chain links TRBV10-3 with TRBJ2-7; D possibly corresponds to TRBD1 (5 bases). Trimming stripped 5 bases from V and 4 bases from J, with 12 bases between. The germline V gene has CDR1 ENHRY and CDR2 SYGVKD. The CDR3 contains 13 residues. CDR3 coding DNA: TGTGCCATCAGTCCCATACAGGCATACGAGCAGTACTTC. Translated, it gives CAISPIQAYEQYF.

This rearrangement joins TRBV27 to TRBJ2-5; 7 bases line up with TRBD2. V lost 1 base to trimming and J lost 11 bases; unmatched junction nucleotides: 4. There are 12 residues in the CDR3. Per germline, CDR1 MNHEY and CDR2 SMNVEV (reference sequence). The CDR3 DNA sequence: TGTGCCAGCAGTTTATGGGGGGGGGAGCAGTACTTC. It codes for CASSLWGGEQYF.

This rearrangement joins TRBV7-6 to TRBJ2-7; 7 nucleotides align to TRBD2. V shed 3 bases and J 7 bases; nucleotides not matched to a gene: 6. CDR1 and CDR2 (germline): SGHVS, FNYEAQ. CDR3 length equals 13 residues. CDR3 loop: CASSLGGLEEQYF. In DNA form, the CDR3 reads TGTGCCAGCAGCTTGGGGGGGTTGGAGGAGCAGTACTTC.

The chain employs TRBV19 and TRBJ2-7; the D is unclear. Germline V gene lookup returns CDR1 LNHDA and CDR2 SQIVND (reference sequence). The germline V and J ends were trimmed by 0 bases and 2 bases, with 8 bases remaining between them. This CDR3 contains 14 residues. Written as DNA, the CDR3 is TGTGCCAGTAGTATAGATGGCAGAACCTACGAGCAGTACTTC. It specifies CASSIDGRTYEQYF.

The rearrangement links TRBV20-1 to TRBJ2-3; D uncertain. This CDR3 region has 14 residues. CDR1 DFQATT and CDR2 SNEGSKA come from the germline V gene (reference sequence). V lost 3 bases, J lost 4 bases, and 14 bases lay in between. CDR3 DNA: TGCAGTGCTAGGGCTGGGAACGAGGCAGATACGCAGTATTTT. Translation gives CSARAGNEADTQYF.

The chain joins TRBV4-1 to TRBJ1-6, with D tentatively TRBD1 (5 bases). Germline CDR1 MGHRA, CDR2 YSYEKL. The CDR3 sequence is 14 residues long. Between the trimmed V and J ends, which lost 5 bases and 8 bases, there was a span of 13 bases. CDR3 in DNA: TGCGCCAGCAGCTGGGACGCCTGGGATTCACCCCTCCACTTT. It codes for CASSWDAWDSPLHF.

J is TRBJ2-1 and V is TRBV28, with D possibly TRBD1 on 6 matching bases. V dropped 8 bases and J dropped 6 bases, with 20 bases sitting between them. This CDR3 comprises 15 residues. Germline CDR1 is MDHEN and CDR2 is SYDVKM. The CDR3 sequence is CASHRGGLGANEQFF. CDR3 DNA: TGTGCCAGCCACCGAGGGGGTTTGGGGGCCAATGAGCAGTTCTTC.